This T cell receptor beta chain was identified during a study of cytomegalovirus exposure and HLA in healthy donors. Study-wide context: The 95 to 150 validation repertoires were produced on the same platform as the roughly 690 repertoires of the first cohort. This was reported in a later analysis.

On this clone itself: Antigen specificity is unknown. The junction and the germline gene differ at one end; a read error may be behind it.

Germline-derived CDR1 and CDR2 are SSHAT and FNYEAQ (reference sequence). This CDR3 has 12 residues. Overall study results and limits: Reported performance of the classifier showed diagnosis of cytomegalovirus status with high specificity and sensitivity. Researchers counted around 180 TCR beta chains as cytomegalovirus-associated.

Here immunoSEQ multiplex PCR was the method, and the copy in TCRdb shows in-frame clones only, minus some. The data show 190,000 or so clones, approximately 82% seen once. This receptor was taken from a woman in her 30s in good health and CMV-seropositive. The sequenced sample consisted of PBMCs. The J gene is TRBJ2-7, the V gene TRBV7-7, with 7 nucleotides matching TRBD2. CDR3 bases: TGTGCTAGCAGCGTCTGGGGGGGCGAGCAGTACTTC. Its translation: CASSVWGGEQYF.